This TCR beta chain stems from a study of patients and donors after allogeneic stem cell transplantation. TCRdb re-derived calls from the RT-PCR reads in MiXCR, one entry per CDR3 protein. The table records some 880,000 distinct CDR3 sequences, roughly 18% of them present only once. The V gene lost 0 bases and the J gene lost 4 bases, with 11 bases spanning the gap. The CDR3 totals 15 residues. From germline, CDR1 is MRHNA and CDR2 SNTAGT. The chain is built from TRBV6-4 and TRBJ2-3; TRBD1 might be the D (5 bases). The sequencing sample was made of blood, either unsorted or a sorted T cell fraction (not recorded which). The clonotype comes from a human donor who was either an allogeneic HSCT recipient or a stem cell or donor lymphocyte infusion donor (not recorded which). It is not recorded whose cells these are; they may come from a transplant donor. The CDR3 spells CASSDSGRAADTQYF. CDR3 coding DNA: TGTGCCAGCAGTGACTCCGGCAGGGCGGCAGATACGCAGTATTTT.